The entry below describes one TCR beta chain. The antigen is not known. With no exceptions, donors were healthy Caucasians. Unique molecular identifiers were present on the cDNA, which also gained a universal primer site by template switching. TCRdb independently ran MiXCR on the 5' RACE reads; one entry per CDR3 protein. The table shows about 660,000 distinct CDR3 sequences, with more than 6.5% occurring only once. Per germline, CDR1 SGHTA and CDR2 FQGNSA. The V and J ends lost 1 base and 6 bases, in that order; junction bases with no gene match: 7. This CDR3 spans 15 amino acids. This sample is part of a study of identical twins. Points from the study as a whole: Weaker excess twin sharing was observed in beta out-of-frame sequences. Twin sharing of out-of-frame TCR alpha was underestimated by models in monozygotic pairs.

The sample was also linked to a second study, of yellow fever vaccine responses in identical twins.

The receptor's source is a woman between 18 and 30 years old in good health. The chain has TRBV7-2 and TRBJ2-7; 9 nucleotides match TRBD2. The sequenced sample was PBMCs. This CDR3 reads CASSLEFSGRLEQYF. The CDR3 DNA is TGTGCCAGCAGCTTAGAATTTAGCGGGAGACTCGAGCAGTACTTC.